This T cell receptor beta chain was found in a study of T cell repertoires in ileal Crohn's disease. Study at large: Every patient was operated on for stricturing (about 60%) or penetrating (about 40%) complications. Postoperative therapy was given to about half: around 12 thiopurines, 15 to 20 anti-TNF agents. Findings and caveats of the study: Clonality above 26.8% at surgery always came with endoscopic recurrence. Compared with non-smokers, active smokers at surgery showed more clonal expansions.

Assay: immunoSEQ multiplex PCR; the TCRdb copy retains only in-frame clones and omits some. The sample has approximately 27,000 clones, about three quarters seen once. CDR3 length: 14 residues. Germline values: CDR1 GTSNPN, CDR2 SVGIG (reference sequence). V was clipped by 0 bases and J by 8 bases; unmatched bases: 3. About this clone: Antigen specificity is unknown.

The receptor comes from an adult with Crohn's disease. The sample consisted of ileal tissue. The chain uses TRBV30 and TRBJ1-4, with 10 positions matching TRBD1. The CDR3 coding sequence is TGTGCCTGGAGTGTAGGGACAGGGGTGGAAAAACTGTTTTTT. Its protein product is CAWSVGTGVEKLFF.